The 31 T cell receptor beta chains below were found in one sample sequenced in a study of cytotoxic CD8 clonotypes in ibrutinib-treated CLL. Only in-frame clones appear in the TCRdb table, and some are missing; sequencing was by immunoSEQ multiplex PCR. The table records almost 250,000 clones, roughly 70% of them present only once. Sequencing was performed on PBMCs, taken after 24 months of ibrutinib treatment. These receptors were taken from a human donor with chronic lymphocytic leukemia.

The chain is built from TRBV5-8 and TRBJ2-1; TRBD2 agrees at 9 bases. The CDR3 runs 14 residues. Looked up from germline, CDR1 is SGHTS and CDR2 is YDEGEE. V shed 1 base and J 4 bases; nucleotides not matched to a gene: 0. The chain's CDR3 is CASSLLAGYNEQFF. The CDR3 DNA reads as TGTGCCAGCAGCTTGCTAGCGGGGTACAATGAGCAGTTCTTC. Looking up the rest from reference TRBV5-8 and TRBJ2-1 gives the full variable domain: EAGVTQSPTHLIKTRGQQATLRCSPISGHTSVYWYQQALGLGLQFLLWYDEGEERNRGNFPPRFSGRQFPNYSSELNVNALELEDSALYLCASSLLAGYNEQFFGPGTRLTVL.

The rearrangement links TRBV27 to TRBJ1-6; tentatively, D is TRBD1 (6 bases). The germline V gene encodes CDR1 MNHEY and CDR2 SMNVEV (reference sequence). Trimming left V 4 bases short and J 4 bases short, with 11 bases between. This CDR3 region has 15 residues. The CDR3 nucleotides are TGTGCCAGCAGTTCCCGACAGGCGTATAATTCACCCCTCCACTTT. Its translation is CASSSRQAYNSPLHF.

This CDR3 reads CASSFDPGELFF. CDR3 DNA sequence: TGCGCCAGCAGCTTTGATCCCGGGGAGCTGTTTTTT. The rearrangement uses TRBV5-1 and TRBJ2-2; D not certain. The CDR3 is made up of 12 amino acids. The germline V and J ends were trimmed by 2 bases and 6 bases, with 5 bases remaining between them. Germline lookup yields CDR1 SGHRS and CDR2 YFSETQ.

The rearrangement uses TRBV9 and TRBJ2-2, with 8 bases aligning to TRBD2. This CDR3 spans 17 amino acids. The germline V gene has CDR1 SGDLS and CDR2 YYNGEE. J gave up 3 bases and V 3 bases, and 10 bases lay outside the gene matches. The CDR3 loop is CASSAQSTSGYTGELFF. The CDR3 DNA reads as TGTGCCAGCAGCGCCCAAAGCACTAGCGGCTACACCGGGGAGCTGTTTTTT.

This clone came up a few times. The J gene is TRBJ2-2, the V gene TRBV11-3; 12 nucleotides match TRBD1. The ends lost 5 bases at V and 7 bases at J; junction bases unmatched: 2. CDR3 length: 14 amino acids. CDR1 and CDR2 from the germline V gene are SGHNT and YENEEA. The CDR3 DNA reads as TGTGCCAGCAGCGGGGACAGGGGGCGCGGGGAGCTGTTTTTT. Encoded protein: CASSGDRGRGELFF.

The chain employs TRBV5-1 and TRBJ2-3, with 14 bases that match TRBD2. The V segment lost 4 bases and the J segment 5 bases; nucleotides outside the gene matches: 6. The CDR3 totals 16 residues. CDR1 and CDR2 from the germline V gene are SGHRS and YFSETQ. The CDR3 region has the DNA TGCGCCAGCAGCCCGGGACTAGCGGGAGAGATAGATACGCAGTATTTT. Translating it yields CASSPGLAGEIDTQYF.

In its sample, this clone was seen a few times. The chain has TRBV29-1 and TRBJ2-3; 8 nucleotides align to TRBD2. The trim removed 7 bases at V and 4 bases at J, leaving 7 bases unmatched. Germline V gives CDR1 SQVTM, CDR2 ANQGSEA. The CDR3 spans 13 residues. The CDR3 is CSAYLAGPDTQYF. The CDR3, as DNA: TGCAGCGCCTATTTAGCGGGACCAGATACGCAGTATTTT.

This rearrangement joins TRBV11-2 to TRBJ2-2; D remains ambiguous. The CDR3 length is 13 residues. The germline V and J ends were trimmed by 1 base and 7 bases, with 7 bases remaining between them. Germline V gene sequence: CDR1 SGHAT, CDR2 FQNNGV. The CDR3 DNA is TGTGCCAGCAGCTTAGGTCGTATCGGGGAGCTGTTTTTT. Protein: CASSLGRIGELFF.

This clone has only a few counts. The rearrangement links TRBV18 to TRBJ1-5; D ambiguous. Germline-derived CDR1 and CDR2 are KGHSH and LQKENI. The CDR3 has 13 residues. Trimming took off 1 base at V and 7 bases at J, with 8 bases between the two ends. For the CDR3, the DNA is TGTGCCAGCTCACCACAGGGTGAACAGCCCCAGCATTTT. Translation: CASSPQGEQPQHF.

The rearrangement uses TRBV11-3 and TRBJ2-3; 9 nucleotides agree with TRBD2. Germline loops: CDR1 SGHNT, CDR2 YENEEA. V shed 5 bases, J shed 1 base, and the junction held 4 bases outside the gene matches. The CDR3 extends over 15 amino acids. The CDR3 is CASSRRLAGTDTQYF. The CDR3 DNA sequence: TGTGCCAGCAGCCGTCGACTAGCGGGCACAGATACGCAGTATTTT.

The V call is TRBV19, the J call TRBJ2-1, with TRBD2 matching 9 bases. With V trimmed by 3 bases and J by 5 bases, 20 bases remained unmatched. This CDR3 contains 20 residues. CDR1 LNHDA and CDR2 SQIVND come from the germline V gene (reference sequence). The CDR3 sequence is CASSISQAGGTKSRHNEQFF. CDR3 DNA sequence: TGTGCCAGTAGTATTTCGCAAGCGGGAGGTACGAAATCACGCCACAATGAGCAGTTCTTC.

The chain combines TRBV27 with TRBJ1-5, with 7 positions matching TRBD1. Trimming removed 7 bases from V and 1 base from J; junction bases left unmatched: 10. Germline CDR1 is MNHEY and CDR2 is SMNVEV (reference sequence). The CDR3 totals 16 residues. CDR3 loop: CASKPTGAQSNQPQHF. CDR3 DNA: TGTGCCAGCAAACCCACAGGGGCCCAAAGCAATCAGCCCCAGCATTTT.

The chain uses TRBV19 and TRBJ2-7; TRBD1 matches at 8 bases. V shed 7 bases and J 3 bases; nucleotides not matched to a gene: 8. This CDR3 comprises 14 residues. CDR1 and CDR2 from the germline V gene are LNHDA and SQIVND (reference sequence). CDR3 sequence reads: CASNQRDRSYEQYF. The DNA of the CDR3 is TGTGCCAGTAACCAGAGGGACAGGAGCTACGAGCAGTACTTC.

The V gene is TRBV19, the J gene TRBJ2-7; tentatively, D is TRBD1 (5 bases). Germline V lookup: CDR1 LNHDA, CDR2 SQIVND (reference sequence). The CDR3 runs 13 residues. V was shortened by 3 bases and J by 5 bases, with 11 bases between the two germline ends. This CDR3 is CASSIPGNNEQYF. The CDR3 DNA reads as TGTGCCAGTAGTATTCCAGGGAACAACGAGCAGTACTTC. Based on the CDR3 plus reference TRBV19 and TRBJ2-7, the full variable domain is DGGITQSPKYLFRKEGQNVTLSCEQNLNHDAMYWYRQDPGQGLRLIYYSQIVNDFQKGDIAEGYSVSREKKESFPLTVTSAQKNPTAFYLCASSIPGNNEQYFGPGTRLTVT.

The chain is built from TRBV27 and TRBJ2-6; 11 bases align to TRBD1. Germline-derived CDR1 and CDR2 are MNHEY and SMNVEV (reference sequence). The J segment lost 4 bases and the V segment lost 0 bases, leaving 8 bases of the junction unmatched. CDR3 size: 19 residues. The CDR3 here is CASSLSIGQGASGANVLTF. The CDR3, as DNA: TGTGCCAGCAGTTTATCCATTGGACAGGGGGCGTCGGGGGCCAACGTCCTGACTTTC.

In its sample, this clone was seen a few times. The rearrangement uses TRBV11-2 and TRBJ1-1; a weak D match, TRBD1 (5 bases). CDR3 size: 15 residues. Trimming cost V 0 bases and J 8 bases, with 16 bases left between them. In germline, CDR1 is SGHAT, CDR2 FQNNGV. The CDR3 DNA sequence: TGTGCCAGCAGCTTAGATGGGGCCAGCCGCTCGGAAGCTTTCTTT. This gives the protein CASSLDGASRSEAFF.

J is TRBJ1-1 and V is TRBV27; D is ambiguous. Germline CDR1 reads MNHEY; CDR2 reads SMNVEV (reference sequence). The CDR3 has 13 amino acids. Trimming took off 5 bases at V and 3 bases at J, with 10 bases between the two ends. Here the CDR3 reads CASSPLRDTEAFF. The CDR3 DNA follows: TGTGCCAGCAGTCCCCTCCGCGACACTGAAGCTTTCTTT.

The chain recombines TRBV5-5 with TRBJ1-2; tentatively, D is TRBD1 (6 bases). The CDR3 is 15 amino acids. Trimming took off 0 bases at V and 3 bases at J, with 12 bases between the two ends. Germline CDR1 is SGHKS and CDR2 is YYEKEE (reference sequence). The CDR3 reads CASSLGPPGDYGYTF. As DNA, the CDR3 is TGTGCCAGCAGCTTGGGACCTCCAGGGGACTATGGCTACACCTTC.

The genes are TRBV9 and TRBJ1-4, with TRBD1 as a possible D gene (5 bases). Trimming removed 3 bases at V and 0 bases at J, with 12 bases between. Per germline, CDR1 SGDLS and CDR2 YYNGEE. The CDR3 sequence is 16 residues long. The CDR3 is CASSGDTGATNEKLFF. Written as DNA, the CDR3 is TGTGCCAGCAGCGGAGATACAGGAGCAACTAATGAAAAACTGTTTTTT.

The sample holds one count of this clone. This chain links TRBV25-1 with TRBJ2-3, with D maybe TRBD2 (6 bases). V dropped 1 base and J dropped 1 base, with 9 bases sitting between them. Germline V CDR1 and CDR2: MGHDK, SYGVNS. This CDR3 contains 15 residues. CDR3 protein: CASSESGGGTDTQYF. The CDR3, as DNA: TGTGCCAGCAGTGAATCCGGGGGTGGCACAGATACGCAGTATTTT.

Concerning this clone itself: In the same sample, other DNA sequences code for this CDR3. This rearrangement joins TRBV19 to TRBJ1-3, with 8 bases matching TRBD1. This CDR3 region has 16 residues. After removal of 1 base from V and 2 bases from J, the junction contained 4 bases not matched to a gene. Germline assignment: CDR1 LNHDA and CDR2 SQIVND (reference sequence). The CDR3 is CASSIGTGTTGNTIYF. The CDR3 bases are TGTGCCAGTAGTATAGGGACAGGGACAACTGGAAACACCATATATTTT.

The chain is built from TRBV30 and TRBJ1-5, with 7 bases lining up with TRBD1. This CDR3 comprises 14 residues. V shed 1 base and J 7 bases; nucleotides not matched to a gene: 7. Germline CDR1 is GTSNPN and CDR2 is SVGIG (reference sequence). CDR3 sequence reads: CAWSAVQGTQPQHF. In nucleotides, the CDR3 is TGTGCCTGGAGTGCAGTACAGGGGACGCAGCCCCAGCATTTT.

This sequence joins TRBV9 and TRBJ2-2; D possibly corresponds to TRBD1 (5 bases). CDR3 size: 16 residues. Germline CDR1 SGDLS, CDR2 YYNGEE. V was cut by 0 bases and J by 4 bases, with 13 bases left in between. CDR3 residues: CASSVAQGSGTGELFF. The CDR3 nucleotides read TGTGCCAGCAGCGTAGCCCAGGGCTCGGGCACCGGGGAGCTGTTTTTT.

This sequence joins TRBV19 and TRBJ2-7; TRBD1 matches 7 bases. This CDR3 region has 16 residues. Germline CDR1 reads LNHDA; CDR2 reads SQIVND (reference sequence). The V gene end was trimmed by 7 bases and the J gene end by 3 bases; junction bases not matched to a gene: 15. The CDR3 bases are TGTGCCAGTAACGACCCTGCGACAGGGTACATCTACGAGCAGTACTTC. Its protein is CASNDPATGYIYEQYF.

The rearrangement joins TRBV13 to TRBJ2-2; D is unclear. V gave up 2 bases and J gave up 6 bases, with 10 bases separating them. In germline, CDR1 is PRHDT, CDR2 FYEKMQ (reference sequence). This CDR3 has 14 amino acids. Written as DNA, the CDR3 is TGTGCCAGCAGCTTAAATAGGAAGGCCGGGGAGCTGTTTTTT. This translates into CASSLNRKAGELFF.

This clone was detected once. The chain carries TRBV7-2 and TRBJ2-1; D unresolved. The CDR3 spans 12 residues. CDR1 is SGHTA and CDR2 is FQGNSA in the germline V gene. V shed 1 base and J shed 8 bases, with 6 bases lying between them. DNA for the CDR3: TGTGCCAGCAGCTTAGGGCGATATGAGCAGTTCTTC. Protein product: CASSLGRYEQFF.

This clone was found a few times. The chain is built from TRBV14 and TRBJ1-3, with D maybe TRBD1 (5 bases). The germline V and J ends were trimmed by 4 bases and 4 bases, with 17 bases remaining between them. Germline V gives CDR1 SGHDN, CDR2 FVKESK. CDR3 length: 16 amino acids. The CDR3 spells CASSPTRVGGGNTIYF. Written as DNA, the CDR3 is TGTGCCAGCAGCCCTACCAGGGTCGGCGGGGGAAACACCATATATTTT.

The gene calls are TRBV15 and TRBJ1-5, with D tentatively TRBD1 (6 bases). The length of the CDR3 is 16 residues. The V end lost 3 bases, the J end lost 0 bases, and 12 bases lay between the germline ends. The V gene's germline CDR1 is LNHNV and CDR2 YYDKDF (reference sequence). CDR3 coding DNA: TGTGCCACCAGCAGTGGACAGAGGGATAGCAATCAGCCCCAGCATTTT. Its protein is CATSSGQRDSNQPQHF. The variable domain in full, with the rest retrieved from reference TRBV15 and TRBJ1-5, is DAMVIQNPRYQVTQFGKPVTLSCSQTLNHNVMYWYQQKSSQAPKLLFHYYDKDFNNEADTPDNFQSRRPNTSFCFLDIRSPGLGDTAMYLCATSSGQRDSNQPQHFGDGTRLSIL.

The chain links TRBV6-5 to TRBJ2-7, with D possibly being TRBD1 or TRBD2 (5 bases each). The CDR3 loop spans 14 amino acids. V dropped 2 bases and J dropped 5 bases, with 13 bases sitting between them. The germline V gene encodes CDR1 MNHEY and CDR2 SVGAGI. CDR3: CASSYIVGVNEQYF. DNA of the CDR3: TGTGCCAGCAGTTACATCGTGGGGGTGAACGAGCAGTACTTC.

J is TRBJ2-5 and V is TRBV14; D not resolved. The CDR3 is 13 amino acids. Germline V gene sequence: CDR1 SGHDN, CDR2 FVKESK. Trimming stripped 1 base from V and 4 bases from J, with 7 bases between. This CDR3 is CASSQVPLETQYF. DNA of the CDR3: TGTGCCAGCAGCCAAGTACCGCTAGAGACCCAGTACTTC.

V and J are TRBV6-1 and TRBJ2-7; D is undetermined. This CDR3 has 15 amino acids. Germline V lookup: CDR1 MNHNS, CDR2 SASEGT. The V gene lost 7 bases and the J gene lost 1 base, with 17 bases spanning the gap. The CDR3 sequence: CASNLHPRSSYEQYF. CDR3 coding DNA: TGTGCCAGCAATCTCCACCCGAGATCGTCCTACGAGCAGTACTTC.